This record concerns one T cell receptor (beta chain) sequence. The record originates from a study of CD8+ T cells in alopecia areata. Investigators isolated RNA and reverse transcribed it into cDNA to act as the sequencing template. Profiled with immunoSEQ multiplex PCR; TCRdb holds only in-frame clones, not every one. This sample has about 200,000 clones, with about three fifths found just once. Germline V gives CDR1 MGHRA, CDR2 YSYEKL. The J segment lost 3 bases and the V segment lost 1 base, leaving 4 bases of the junction unmatched. The CDR3 consists of 15 residues. V gene TRBV4-1 combines with J gene TRBJ2-7; TRBD1 aligns across 9 bases. The sequenced sample was CD4+ T cells sorted from blood, obtained at week 0. This TCR was sampled from a human donor with alopecia areata. Written as DNA, the CDR3 is TGCGCCAGCAGCCAAGGATCGGGACAGGGCTACGAGCAGTACTTC. This translates into CASSQGSGQGYEQYF.